The subject of this entry is one T cell receptor beta chain. Its antigen is not known. This specimen comes from a study of T cell responses to AZD1222 COVID-19 vaccine. Overall study results and limits: Clonal diversity was possibly underestimated, and the donors were mostly white British, with more females.

The germline V gene encodes CDR1 SNHLY and CDR2 FYNNEI. V shed 6 bases and J shed 4 bases, with 6 bases lying between them. The CDR3 is made up of 11 amino acids. Here immunoSEQ multiplex PCR was the method, and the copy in TCRdb shows in-frame clones only, minus some. The sample consists of fewer than 250,000 clones, roughly 92% of them appearing once. Sequencing used peripheral blood, obtained on day 0 of AZD1222 vaccination. The rearrangement uses TRBV2 and TRBJ1-2; D gene uncertain. The receptor was isolated from an adult in good health. CDR3 loop: CASSPSYGYTF. The CDR3 coding sequence is TGTGCCAGCAGCCCAAGCTATGGCTACACCTTC.